Here is one TCR beta chain with its context. Its antigen is unidentified. The source of the sample is a study of cytomegalovirus exposure and HLA in healthy donors. Findings and limits, study-wide: The study found most TCR sequences rare, yet found some public TCRs in many donors. Some V segments (TRBV6-2 and TRBV6-3 among them) were excluded as indistinguishable.

Vbeta (60) and Jbeta (13) primers were used in the PCR. Sequencing was performed with immunoSEQ multiplex PCR; in TCRdb, only in-frame clones are kept and a portion is missing. The top ten hold under 5% of the sample, which has over 120,000 clones, 75% to 90% seen once. This CDR3 contains 16 residues. After removal of 6 bases from V and 2 bases from J, the junction contained 6 bases not matched to a gene. CDR1 is MNHEY, CDR2 SMNVEV, per germline (reference sequence). The clonotype originates from a middle-aged man in good health and CMV-seronegative. Sequenced: PBMCs. The chain links TRBV27 to TRBJ1-6, with 8 bases aligning to TRBD1. In DNA form, the CDR3 reads TGTGCCAGCAGGCCGGACAGGGAGGCCTATAATTCACCCCTCCACTTT. As protein: CASRPDREAYNSPLHF.